This T cell receptor beta chain was sequenced during a study of blood T cell repertoires in COVID-19. Looking at the study overall: Samples came from the United States, Italy and Spain, spanning acute and convalescent COVID-19.

CDR3 length: 15 amino acids. Looked up from germline, CDR1 is SGHRS and CDR2 is YFSETQ. V lost 7 bases, J lost 1 base, and 14 bases lay in between. Produced via immunoSEQ multiplex PCR; TCRdb's table is partial and in-frame only. This table holds 200,000 to 250,000 clones, approximately 84% found once. This TCR was sampled from a woman under 40 who had recovered from COVID-19. The source material was peripheral blood. The V gene is TRBV5-1, the J gene TRBJ2-2; weak D call: TRBD2 (6 bases). CDR3 nucleotides: TGCGCCAGCGGCCCCCGGGGGATGAACACCGGGGAGCTGTTTTTT. Its translation is CASGPRGMNTGELFF.